Presented here are 5 T cell receptor beta chains from one specimen sequenced in a study of graft-versus-host responses after intestinal transplantation (dated by TCRdb to the early 2020s). What this sample's time point label stands for: cells obtained before transplantation from donor or recipient. Preparation of the library involved the immunoSEQ multiplex PCR assay. The table comes from immuneACCESS by way of TCRdb, which keeps in-frame sequences with V and J called. Part of the clones is missing from these tables; in studies checked, under half for an unresolved V gene and the rest for unknown reasons. A total of about 88,000 clones appear in this sample, approximately 94% of them only once. The leading ten clones occupy more than 0.15% of the sample. Their target antigens are unknown. This sample comprised unstimulated CD4+ T cells sorted from spleen or lymph node cells, obtained before transplant. The origin of the receptors is a human donor who was the organ donor for an intestinal transplant.

The chain combines TRBV23-1 with TRBJ1-2; 7 bases match TRBD1. TRBV23-1 is filed as an ORF, its function uncertain. J gave up 3 bases and V 4 bases, and 2 bases lay outside the gene matches. The CDR3 has 13 residues. Here the CDR3 reads CASSRGGDYGYTF. CDR3 sequence (DNA): TGCGCCAGCAGTCGAGGGGGCGACTATGGCTACACCTTC.

V and J are TRBV18 and TRBJ1-1, with D tentatively TRBD1 (6 bases). Germline loops: CDR1 KGHSH, CDR2 LQKENI. Trimming cost V 7 bases and J 2 bases, with 14 bases left between them. This CDR3 spans 14 amino acids. In nucleotides, the CDR3 is TGTGCCAGCTTACAGGGACATTCAAACACTGAAGCTTTCTTT. Translation gives CASLQGHSNTEAFF. The complete variable domain, with remaining parts taken from reference TRBV18 and TRBJ1-1, reads NAGVMQNPRHLVRRRGQEARLRCSPMKGHSHVYWYRQLPEEGLKFMVYLQKENIIDESGMPKERFSAEFPKEGPSILRIQQVVRGDSAAYFCASLQGHSNTEAFFGQGTRLTVV.

The V call is TRBV7-9, the J call TRBJ2-3; D not certain. This CDR3 contains 16 residues. Germline V gene lookup returns CDR1 SEHNR and CDR2 FQNEAQ (reference sequence). The V gene lost 2 bases and the J gene lost 0 bases, with 12 bases spanning the gap. The CDR3 region has the DNA TGTGCCAGCAGCTTAAACCCCGGATGGAGCACAGATACGCAGTATTTT. This sequence encodes CASSLNPGWSTDTQYF.

The chain recombines TRBV28 with TRBJ1-4; a weak D match, TRBD1 (5 bases). The V end lost 2 bases, the J end lost 3 bases, and 13 bases lay between the germline ends. The CDR3 has 16 amino acids. In germline, CDR1 is MDHEN, CDR2 SYDVKM. The chain's CDR3 is CASSLGRKGANEKLFF. In DNA, the CDR3 is TGTGCCAGCAGTTTAGGTCGTAAAGGGGCTAATGAAAAACTGTTTTTT.

The chain combines TRBV27 with TRBJ1-1, with D perhaps matching TRBD1 (6 bases). Germline CDR1 reads MNHEY; CDR2 reads SMNVEV (reference sequence). CDR3 length: 15 residues. Trimming shortened V by 5 bases and J by 2 bases, and 15 bases separated the two germline ends. CDR3 residues: CASSPQGRINTEAFF. The CDR3 nucleotides are TGTGCCAGCAGTCCACAGGGACGTATAAACACTGAAGCTTTCTTT.